The clone carrying this TCR beta chain was seen only a few times. The antigen is unknown. PCR employed 60 Vbeta and 13 Jbeta primers. The protocol was immunoSEQ multiplex PCR, while the TCRdb copy is restricted to in-frame clones and leaves out a portion. Altogether over 150,000 clones are present, around 85% being singletons, with the ten largest covering around 4%. The entry originates in a study of cytomegalovirus exposure and HLA in healthy donors. The study's findings and limits: The classifier reportedly diagnosed cytomegalovirus status with high sensitivity and specificity.

The CDR3 totals 16 residues. CDR1 LGHNA and CDR2 YSLEER come from the germline V gene. Trimming took 0 bases from V and 4 from J, leaving 16 bases between them. Sequenced material: PBMCs. The sequence was obtained from a man aged 35 to 55 in good health and CMV-seronegative. The J gene is TRBJ2-7, the V gene TRBV4-3, with D possibly TRBD2 on 7 matching bases. CDR3 protein: CASSQEGRGGEYEQYF. CDR3 DNA sequence: TGCGCCAGCAGCCAAGAGGGAAGGGGGGGTGAATACGAGCAGTACTTC.